Listed here are 19 T cell receptor beta chains from one sample, sequenced in a study of spatial heterogeneity in lung cancer. No antigen has been assigned to these receptors. TCRdb called the 5' RACE reads again in MiXCR, with one record for every CDR3 protein. The sample lists over 8,500 distinct CDR3 sequences, 13% to 15% occurring once. Time point denoted: sample taken at primary tumor resection. Study results and caveats: Intratumoral expanded alpha and beta TCR counts were found to track tumor mutation counts.

The sample in question was lung tumor tissue, obtained at surgery. The origin of the receptors is a male donor with early-stage non-small cell lung cancer.

This clonotype was counted at least ten times. In a library made to pick up alpha chains, this beta chain is a stray read with a size that means little. The chain recombines TRBV12-3 or TRBV12-4 with TRBJ2-3, with 8 bases lining up with TRBD1. With 6 bases clipped from V and 1 base from J, the junction kept 9 bases outside the gene matches. CDR3 size: 16 residues. CDR3 coding DNA: TGTGCCAGCAGGGAACGGACAGGGAAGGGCACAGATACGCAGTATTTT. It yields the protein CASRERTGKGTDTQYF.

By share, this clonotype ranks as medium-sized. This beta chain turned up in a library designed for alpha chains; as an off-target read, its abundance says little. J is TRBJ2-1 and V is TRBV29-1, with D perhaps matching TRBD1 (5 bases). The CDR3 is made up of 12 amino acids. Germline values: CDR1 SQVTM, CDR2 ANQGSEA. Trimming shortened V by 7 bases and J by 7 bases, and 14 bases separated the two germline ends. The CDR3 loop is CSALGVPNEQFF. CDR3 nucleotides: TGCAGCGCCCTAGGGGTGCCTAATGAGCAGTTCTTC.

This clonotype was picked up many times. Because this beta chain is a stray read in a library intended to capture alpha chains, its abundance should not be given much weight. This chain links TRBV12-3 or TRBV12-4 with TRBJ2-3; possibly TRBD1 for D (5 bases). CDR3 size: 15 residues. V was cut by 7 bases and J by 5 bases, with 19 bases left in between. CDR3 nucleotides: TGTGCCAGCACCCAATTAGGGGAATCGGGAGATACGCAGTATTTT. Translating it yields CASTQLGESGDTQYF.

Ten or more counts support this clonotype. This beta chain represents an off-target read in a library built for alpha chains; its size is of limited meaning. V gene TRBV11-2 combines with J gene TRBJ2-3; 9 positions agree with TRBD1. CDR1 is SGHAT and CDR2 is FQNNGV in the germline V gene. J gave up 7 bases and V 5 bases, and 10 bases lay outside the gene matches. This CDR3 is 15 amino acids long. The CDR3 nucleotides read TGTGCCAGCAGCATCACGGGACAGGGTCTGAATACGCAGTATTTT. Protein product: CASSITGQGLNTQYF.

This clonotype occurred many times. Within a library made for alpha chains, this beta chain is off target, and its count is uninformative. The chain combines TRBV5-4 with TRBJ2-2; TRBD2 aligns across 10 bases. The CDR3 has 19 residues. The ends lost 0 bases at V and 0 bases at J; junction bases unmatched: 8. Germline V gene data show CDR1 as SGHNT and CDR2 as YYREEE (reference sequence). The CDR3 sequence: CASSLGAPSGRSNTGELFF. CDR3 DNA: TGTGCCAGCAGCTTGGGGGCTCCTAGCGGGAGATCGAACACCGGGGAGCTGTTTTTT.

This clonotype was seen ten or more times. This beta chain came through as a stray read in a library set up for alpha chains, and its size says little. CDR3 sequence (DNA): TGTGCCAGCAGCGCCGGGACTAGCGGCTCCCAAGAGACCCAGTACTTC. It yields the protein CASSAGTSGSQETQYF. The chain has TRBV2 and TRBJ2-5; TRBD2 matches 11 bases. V was pared by 6 bases and J by 1 base, with 7 bases of the junction left unmatched. The CDR3 extends over 16 amino acids. Per the germline V gene, CDR1 is SNHLY and CDR2 is FYNNEI.

The table lists this clonotype with many counts. The size of this beta chain means little, since it is a stray read in a library made for alpha chains. The chain carries TRBV20-1 and TRBJ2-5, with 9 bases fitting TRBD1. The CDR3 extends over 15 amino acids. The V segment lost 6 bases and the J segment 3 bases; nucleotides outside the gene matches: 11. Looked up from germline, CDR1 is DFQATT and CDR2 is SNEGSKA (reference sequence). CDR3 region: CSAFRGDREEETQYF. In DNA form, the CDR3 reads TGCAGTGCCTTTAGGGGGGACAGGGAGGAAGAGACCCAGTACTTC.

This clonotype counts as medium-sized. In a library made to pick up alpha chains, this beta chain is a stray read with a size that means little. The gene calls are TRBV24-1 and TRBJ2-2; D gene uncertain. Germline loops: CDR1 KGHDR, CDR2 SFDVKD. This CDR3 is 12 amino acids long. Trimming left V 4 bases short and J 6 bases short, with 5 bases between. The CDR3 is CATSERSGELFF. The DNA of the CDR3 is TGTGCCACCAGTGAACGATCCGGGGAGCTGTTTTTT.

By its share, this clonotype is medium-sized. Being off target in a library aimed at alpha chains, this beta chain has a size of little meaning. The chain combines TRBV6-5 with TRBJ1-2; TRBD1 is a possible D gene (6 bases). The CDR3 covers 14 residues. Trimming cost V 1 base and J 2 bases, with 8 bases left between them. Germline CDR1 MNHEY, CDR2 SVGAGI. CDR3 in DNA: TGTGCCAGCAGTTACTGGCAGGGGAACTATGGCTACACCTTC. This sequence encodes CASSYWQGNYGYTF.

By share of the sample, this clonotype is medium-sized. Because this beta chain is a stray read in a library intended to capture alpha chains, its abundance should not be given much weight. The J gene is TRBJ2-2, the V gene TRBV7-3, with 9 bases that match TRBD2. This CDR3 is 15 amino acids long. Per the germline V gene, CDR1 is SGHTA and CDR2 is FQGTGA. V dropped 5 bases and J dropped 6; count of bases not matched to a gene: 7. CDR3 sequence reads: CASSPGLADPGELFF. DNA for the CDR3: TGTGCCAGCAGCCCGGGACTAGCTGACCCCGGGGAGCTGTTTTTT. The variable domain in full, with the rest retrieved from reference TRBV7-3 and TRBJ2-2, is GAGVSQTPSNKVTEKGKYVELRCDPISGHTALYWYRQSLGQGPEFLIYFQGTGAADDSGLPNDRFFAVRPEGSVSTLKIQRTERGDSAVYLCASSPGLADPGELFFGEGSRLTVL.

Ten or more counts support this clonotype. This beta chain is an off-target read within a library intended for alpha chains, so its frequency means little. The rearrangement links TRBV4-2 to TRBJ2-1, with 9 bases aligning to TRBD2. The CDR3 runs to 16 residues. Germline lookup yields CDR1 LGHNA and CDR2 YNFKEQ. With 4 bases clipped from V and 5 bases from J, the junction kept 9 bases outside the gene matches. CDR3 DNA: TGTGCCAGCAGCCCTTATATGACTAGCGGCGACAATGAGCAGTTCTTC. Amino acid sequence: CASSPYMTSGDNEQFF.

Many counts were recorded for this clonotype. This beta chain turned up in a library designed for alpha chains; as an off-target read, its abundance says little. The chain couples TRBV12-3 or TRBV12-4 to TRBJ2-3; D is perhaps TRBD1 (5 bases). Trimming pared 6 bases from V and 0 bases from J, leaving 13 bases between. This CDR3 region has 15 residues. DNA for the CDR3: TGTGCCAGCAGAAGACAGATGGGTAGCACAGATACGCAGTATTTT. This sequence encodes CASRRQMGSTDTQYF.

This clonotype is judged medium-sized. This beta chain is off target for a library built for alpha chains, so its abundance means little. The V gene is TRBV28, the J gene TRBJ1-5; no clear D gene. CDR3 length: 17 residues. Trimming pared 5 bases from V and 3 bases from J, leaving 20 bases between. Germline CDR1 MDHEN, CDR2 SYDVKM. CDR3 in amino acids: CASSQRPFREHNQPQHF. The CDR3 DNA follows: TGTGCCAGCAGTCAGAGACCTTTCCGGGAACACAATCAGCCCCAGCATTTT.

This clonotype was counted at least ten times. This beta chain turned up in a library designed for alpha chains; as an off-target read, its abundance says little. This chain uses TRBV20-1 with TRBJ2-3; 14 bases match TRBD2. This CDR3 is built from 16 residues. The V segment lost 3 bases and the J segment 6 bases; nucleotides outside the gene matches: 8. Germline CDR1 DFQATT, CDR2 SNEGSKA (reference sequence). CDR3 sequence (DNA): TGCAGTGCTAGCCTCCTGACTAGCGGGAGGGCGGATACGCAGTATTTT. It codes for CSASLLTSGRADTQYF.

This clonotype was counted many times. As an off-target read in a library built for alpha chains, this beta chain has a frequency of little significance. The chain couples TRBV6-2 or TRBV6-3 to TRBJ1-1; D not certain. The V gene's germline CDR1 is MNHEY and CDR2 SVGEGT. This CDR3 contains 12 residues. Trimming removed 5 bases at V and 5 bases at J, with 9 bases between. CDR3 residues: CASSLSWTEAFF. The CDR3 DNA reads TGTGCCAGCAGTCTATCTTGGACTGAAGCTTTCTTT.

This clonotype was recorded at least ten times. This beta chain appears as a stray read in a library generated for alpha chains; its size is not informative. This sequence joins TRBV10-3 and TRBJ2-1; TRBD2 matches 11 bases. V trimming: 3 bases; J trimming: 8 bases; junction bases outside the gene matches: 6. In germline, CDR1 is ENHRY, CDR2 SYGVKD. The CDR3 is made up of 15 amino acids. CDR3 in DNA: TGTGCCATCAGTGATACTAGCGGGAGTAGTGATGAGCAGTTCTTC. This sequence encodes CAISDTSGSSDEQFF.

Ten or more counts support this clonotype. This beta chain is an off-target read within a library intended for alpha chains, so its frequency means little. The rearrangement links TRBV7-2 to TRBJ2-7; TRBD2 matches at 7 bases. The CDR3 has 13 residues. The V segment lost 6 bases and the J segment 6 bases; nucleotides outside the gene matches: 8. The germline V gene encodes CDR1 SGHTA and CDR2 FQGNSA. CDR3 in amino acids: CASRLGGEGEQYF. The CDR3 DNA reads TGTGCCAGCAGGTTGGGCGGGGAGGGCGAGCAGTACTTC.

There are many counts of this clonotype. Because this beta chain is a stray read in a library intended to capture alpha chains, its abundance should not be given much weight. This chain connects TRBV6-2 or TRBV6-3 to TRBJ2-7; TRBD2 matches 7 bases. The CDR3 covers 17 residues. Germline V gives CDR1 MNHEY, CDR2 SVGEGT. The J segment lost 2 bases and the V segment lost 3 bases, leaving 13 bases of the junction unmatched. The DNA of the CDR3 is TGTGCCAGCAGTTATCGGGGCGTTTGGCGGGAGCCCTACGAGCAGTACTTC. Amino acids: CASSYRGVWREPYEQYF.

This clonotype was detected many times. The size of this beta chain means little, since it is a stray read in a library made for alpha chains. The chain joins TRBV20-1 to TRBJ1-2; D not resolved. V was shortened by 1 base and J by 1 base, with 10 bases between the two germline ends. The CDR3 sequence is 14 residues long. Per the germline V gene, CDR1 is DFQATT and CDR2 is SNEGSKA (reference sequence). The CDR3 is CSARVAGINYGYTF. CDR3 DNA sequence: TGCAGTGCTAGAGTTGCGGGAATTAACTATGGCTACACCTTC.